The 21 T cell receptor beta chains below were found in one sample sequenced in a study of blood T cell repertoires in COVID-19. Clones were sequenced by immunoSEQ multiplex PCR, and TCRdb holds only the in-frame ones, with some missing. This table holds fewer than 400,000 clones, approximately 90% found once. Sequencing was carried out using PBMCs or T cells enriched from blood (not recorded which). The receptors come from a young man who had recovered from COVID-19.

The gene calls are TRBV6-4 and TRBJ1-2; D is uncertain. V was cut by 0 bases and J by 6 bases, with 11 bases left in between. The CDR3 is 14 residues long. The V gene's germline CDR1 is MRHNA and CDR2 SNTAGT. The CDR3 bases are TGTGCCAGCAGTGACTCCTCGGGGAGGAATGGCTACACCTTC. Translated, it gives CASSDSSGRNGYTF.

The chain joins TRBV18 to TRBJ2-2; possibly TRBD2 for D (6 bases). Trimming removed 0 bases from V and 3 bases from J, with 11 bases in between. This CDR3 spans 16 amino acids. Germline assignment: CDR1 KGHSH and CDR2 LQKENI. The DNA for the CDR3 is TGTGCCAGCTCACCACCCAGCAGGAGGGACACCGGGGAGCTGTTTTTT. This codes for CASSPPSRRDTGELFF. Full variable domain (missing parts from reference TRBV18 and TRBJ2-2): NAGVMQNPRHLVRRRGQEARLRCSPMKGHSHVYWYRQLPEEGLKFMVYLQKENIIDESGMPKERFSAEFPKEGPSILRIQQVVRGDSAAYFCASSPPSRRDTGELFFGEGSRLTVL.

The chain employs TRBV24-1 and TRBJ1-1, with 8 bases lining up with TRBD1. With V trimmed by 4 bases and J by 4 bases, 1 base remained unmatched. The germline gives CDR1 KGHDR, CDR2 SFDVKD. The CDR3 covers 13 residues. This CDR3 is CATSDDRGTEAFF. The CDR3 nucleotides are TGTGCCACCAGTGACGACAGGGGCACTGAAGCTTTCTTT.

V and J are TRBV12-5 and TRBJ2-7; 8 bases map to TRBD2. The V and J ends lost 6 bases and 5 bases, in that order; junction bases with no gene match: 9. Germline V CDR1 and CDR2: LGHNT, FRNRAP. The CDR3 runs 14 residues. The CDR3 is CASGRGLDSHEQYF. The DNA of the CDR3 is TGTGCTAGTGGCCGGGGACTAGATTCGCACGAGCAGTACTTC.

The chain carries TRBV30 and TRBJ1-5; D gene uncertain. The germline V and J ends were trimmed by 0 bases and 6 bases, with 6 bases remaining between them. CDR1 and CDR2 (germline): GTSNPN, SVGIG (reference sequence). The CDR3 runs 12 residues. The CDR3 protein is CAWSVEGQPQHF. The CDR3 coding sequence is TGTGCCTGGAGTGTAGAGGGTCAGCCCCAGCATTTT. The whole variable domain, remainder taken from reference TRBV30 and TRBJ1-5, is SQTIHQWPATLVQPVGSPLSLECTVEGTSNPNLYWYRQAAGRGLQLLFYSVGIGQISSEVPQNLSASRPQDRQFILSSKKLLLSDSGFYLCAWSVEGQPQHFGDGTRLSIL.

The V gene is TRBV5-1, the J gene TRBJ1-1, with TRBD1 matching over 7 bases. This CDR3 is built from 14 residues. Germline V gene data show CDR1 as SGHRS and CDR2 as YFSETQ. V was clipped by 5 bases and J by 0 bases; unmatched bases: 4. The CDR3 DNA follows: TGCGCCAGCAGGCTGGGACAGATGAACACTGAAGCTTTCTTT. Its translation is CASRLGQMNTEAFF.

CDR3 region: CASSYDYSYEQYF. Here the CDR3 DNA reads TGTGCCAGCAGTTACGACTACTCCTACGAGCAGTACTTC. The J gene is TRBJ2-7, the V gene TRBV6-5; possible D gene TRBD2, 5 bases. The CDR3 loop spans 13 amino acids. CDR1 MNHEY and CDR2 SVGAGI come from the germline V gene. The germline V and J ends were trimmed by 2 bases and 0 bases, with 5 bases remaining between them.

The chain links TRBV3-1 (or the pseudogene TRBV3-2) to TRBJ1-2; D unclear. The CDR3 spans 14 residues. V was shortened by 0 bases and J by 4 bases, with 9 bases between the two germline ends. Germline V gives CDR1 LGHDT, CDR2 YNNKEL (reference sequence). The CDR3 spells CASSQDGRVYGYTF. CDR3 coding DNA: TGTGCCAGCAGCCAAGACGGGCGGGTCTATGGCTACACCTTC.

The rearrangement uses TRBV12-1 and TRBJ2-7; the table's D call TRBD2 went unverified against the DNA. TRBV12-1 constitutes a pseudogene. This CDR3 comprises 17 residues. For the CDR3, the DNA is TGTGCCAGCAGCTTTGTGTACGGACTAGCGTCCTCCTACGAGCAGTACTTC. Protein: CASSFVYGLASSYEQYF.

The chain links TRBV2 to TRBJ1-2; no definite D call. The CDR3 covers 15 residues. The V and J ends lost 5 bases and 1 base respectively, with 14 bases between them. Germline CDR1 reads SNHLY; CDR2 reads FYNNEI. The CDR3 region has the DNA TGTGCCAGCAGTCAAAGTCAGGCCTTTAACTATGGCTACACCTTC. Its translation is CASSQSQAFNYGYTF.

V is TRBV6-5 and J is TRBJ2-3; 13 bases are a match to TRBD2. Germline V gives CDR1 MNHEY, CDR2 SVGAGI. This CDR3 comprises 15 residues. V lost 5 bases, J lost 5 bases, and 4 bases stayed unmatched. In DNA, the CDR3 is TGTGCCAGCAGTCCGGGACTAGCGGGGAGAGATACGCAGTATTTT. It codes for CASSPGLAGRDTQYF.

V is TRBV5-5 and J is TRBJ2-7; D call uncertain. Germline CDR1 is SGHKS and CDR2 is YYEKEE (reference sequence). The CDR3 is made up of 11 amino acids. Trimming pared 3 bases from V and 2 bases from J, leaving 3 bases between. The CDR3 sequence: CASSSAYEQYF. The CDR3 bases are TGTGCCAGCAGCTCCGCCTACGAGCAGTACTTC.

The chain is built from TRBV7-6 and TRBJ2-5; 8 positions agree with TRBD2. The germline V gene has CDR1 SGHVS and CDR2 FNYEAQ. The CDR3 sequence is 14 residues long. V shed 5 bases and J 4 bases; nucleotides not matched to a gene: 6. In nucleotides, the CDR3 is TGTGCCAGCAGCCCGACTAGCGTGGGAGAGACCCAGTACTTC. Protein sequence: CASSPTSVGETQYF.

The V call is TRBV29-1, the J call TRBJ1-1, with D maybe TRBD1 (5 bases). The CDR3 consists of 14 residues. Trimming stripped 5 bases from V and 0 bases from J, with 13 bases between. Germline V CDR1 and CDR2: SQVTM, ANQGSEA. CDR3 bases: TGCAGCGTTTCCAGGGCGGGGTTGAACACTGAAGCTTTCTTT. Encoded protein: CSVSRAGLNTEAFF.

The J gene is TRBJ2-7, the V gene TRBV19; no definite D call. V was cut by 6 bases and J by 5 bases, with 8 bases left in between. The V gene's germline CDR1 is LNHDA and CDR2 SQIVND (reference sequence). The CDR3 contains 11 residues. The CDR3 sequence: CASRRPDEQYF. CDR3 DNA sequence: TGTGCCAGTAGGCGTCCGGACGAGCAGTACTTC.

This sequence joins TRBV15 and TRBJ2-6; 9 bases are a match to TRBD1. Trimming took 7 bases from V and 2 from J; bases not matched to a gene: 9. CDR1 LNHNV and CDR2 YYDKDF come from the germline V gene (reference sequence). The CDR3 extends over 17 amino acids. The CDR3 here is CATKQGAIVTGANVLTF. In DNA form, the CDR3 reads TGTGCCACCAAACAGGGGGCGATCGTTACTGGGGCCAACGTCCTGACTTTC.

In this sample, this clone turned up a few times. The rearrangement joins TRBV2 to TRBJ1-4; TRBD1 agrees at 9 bases. Germline V CDR1 and CDR2: SNHLY, FYNNEI. The CDR3 has 15 amino acids. J was trimmed by 2 bases and V by 7 bases; bases with no gene match: 5. CDR3 sequence: CASIEQGATNEKLFF. The CDR3 nucleotides read TGTGCCAGCATCGAACAGGGGGCCACTAATGAAAAACTGTTTTTT.

The chain recombines TRBV5-4 with TRBJ2-3; TRBD1 matches 9 bases. This CDR3 contains 14 residues. Germline lookup yields CDR1 SGHNT and CDR2 YYREEE (reference sequence). V lost 4 bases, J lost 4 bases, and 4 bases stayed unmatched. Written as DNA, the CDR3 is TGTGCCAGCAGCGCGAGGGACAGGGCAGATACGCAGTATTTT. This encodes CASSARDRADTQYF.

The chain recombines TRBV30 with TRBJ1-4; D remains unclear. V lost 5 bases and J lost 11, with 15 bases in between. This CDR3 contains 12 residues. Germline-derived CDR1 and CDR2 are GTSNPN and SVGIG (reference sequence). CDR3: CAWGPGRGKLFF. CDR3 in DNA: TGTGCCTGGGGGCCAGGCCGTGGGAAACTGTTTTTT.

This clone was observed a handful of times. The chain links TRBV5-1 to TRBJ1-5, with 7 bases identical to TRBD1. Germline V lookup: CDR1 SGHRS, CDR2 YFSETQ. V was pared by 4 bases and J by 2 bases, with 6 bases of the junction left unmatched. The CDR3 runs 15 residues. The CDR3 loop is CASSLTGAGNQPQHF. In nucleotides, the CDR3 is TGCGCCAGCAGCCTTACAGGGGCGGGCAATCAGCCCCAGCATTTT. Full variable domain (rest looked up from reference TRBV5-1 and TRBJ1-5): KAGVTQTPRYLIKTRGQQVTLSCSPISGHRSVSWYQQTPGQGLQFLFEYFSETQRNKGNFPGRFSGRQFSNSRSEMNVSTLELGDSALYLCASSLTGAGNQPQHFGDGTRLSIL.

This chain links TRBV4-2 with TRBJ2-7, with D maybe TRBD1 (6 bases). V was clipped by 3 bases and J by 2 bases, with 11 bases between them. Germline assignment: CDR1 LGHNA and CDR2 YNFKEQ. This CDR3 region has 14 residues. CDR3 DNA sequence: TGTGCCAGCAGCCAGGTCGGGACACCCTACGAGCAGTACTTC. Translated: CASSQVGTPYEQYF.